The source of this T cell receptor (beta chain) is a study of T-cell memory formation after mild COVID-19. Study results and caveats: Of the contracting clones, CD4+ ones lay mainly in CM and EM, and CD8+ ones in EMRA. Pre-infection memory already had some responding clones, implying cross-reactive memory joined.

With regard to this clonotype: Its antigen is unknown.

It was 5'RACE with constant-segment primers that produced the TCR alpha and TCR beta cDNA libraries, which carried sample barcodes and UMIs. TCRdb recomputed calls from the 5' RACE reads with MiXCR, one row per CDR3 protein. Counted here are about 470,000 distinct CDR3 sequences, nearly 25% occurring once; the ten biggest clones make up around 13%. V gave up 3 bases and J gave up 6 bases, with 18 bases separating them. CDR1 is SEHNR, CDR2 FQNEAQ, per germline (reference sequence). The length of the CDR3 is 16 residues. Sequencing was carried out using PBMCs or a T cell subset sorted from them (not recorded which). This TCR was sampled from an adult woman who had mild COVID-19 (a few samples of this study predate the infection). Cell type and time point are not known. The chain uses TRBV7-9 and TRBJ2-1; D ambiguous. The DNA for the CDR3 is TGTGCCAGCAGCTTGTCGTTGGTAGCCATAGCCAATGAGCAGTTCTTC. Protein sequence: CASSLSLVAIANEQFF.